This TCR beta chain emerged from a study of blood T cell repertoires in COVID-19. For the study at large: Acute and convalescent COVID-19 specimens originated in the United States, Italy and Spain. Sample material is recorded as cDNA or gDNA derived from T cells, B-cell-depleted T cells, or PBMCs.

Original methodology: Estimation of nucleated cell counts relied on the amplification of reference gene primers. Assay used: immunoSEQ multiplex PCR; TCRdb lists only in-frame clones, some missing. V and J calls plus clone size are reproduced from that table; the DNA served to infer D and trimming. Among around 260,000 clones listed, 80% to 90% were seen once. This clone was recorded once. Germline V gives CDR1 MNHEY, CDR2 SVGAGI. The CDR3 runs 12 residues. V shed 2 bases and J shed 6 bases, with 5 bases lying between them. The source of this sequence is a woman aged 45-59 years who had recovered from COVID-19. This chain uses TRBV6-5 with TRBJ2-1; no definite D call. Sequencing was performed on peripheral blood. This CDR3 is CASSYRGNEQFF. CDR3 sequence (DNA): TGTGCCAGCAGTTACCGAGGCAATGAGCAGTTCTTC.